This paragraph covers one TCR beta chain sequence. Nominal health characterized the donors when sampled, though unrecorded immune exposures were likely. The PCR had 60 Vbeta and 13 Jbeta primers. Per the authors' pipeline: An analysis performed later counted 60 million to 90 million unique TCR beta chains (roughly 10 million of them shared). This table comes from immunoSEQ multiplex PCR, and its TCRdb copy is limited to in-frame clones, with some not included. V, J and clone size were drawn from that table, and D and trimming were deduced from the DNA. In the table there are approximately 140,000 clones, roughly four fifths of which are singletons. The data were obtained in a study of cytomegalovirus exposure and HLA in healthy donors. The TCR originated in a woman aged 40-49 years in good health and CMV-seronegative. Sequencing was performed on PBMCs.

CDR3 in amino acids: CASSLDPRLAGNEQFF. The CDR3 DNA sequence: TGCGCCAGCAGCCTGGACCCCAGGCTAGCGGGCAATGAGCAGTTCTTC. The rearrangement joins TRBV5-1 to TRBJ2-1; 8 bases are shared with TRBD2. J gave up 6 bases and V 4 bases, and 12 bases lay outside the gene matches. Germline CDR1 reads SGHRS; CDR2 reads YFSETQ. The CDR3 sequence is 16 residues long. Complete variable domain (other parts from reference TRBV5-1 and TRBJ2-1): KAGVTQTPRYLIKTRGQQVTLSCSPISGHRSVSWYQQTPGQGLQFLFEYFSETQRNKGNFPGRFSGRQFSNSRSEMNVSTLELGDSALYLCASSLDPRLAGNEQFFGPGTRLTVL.